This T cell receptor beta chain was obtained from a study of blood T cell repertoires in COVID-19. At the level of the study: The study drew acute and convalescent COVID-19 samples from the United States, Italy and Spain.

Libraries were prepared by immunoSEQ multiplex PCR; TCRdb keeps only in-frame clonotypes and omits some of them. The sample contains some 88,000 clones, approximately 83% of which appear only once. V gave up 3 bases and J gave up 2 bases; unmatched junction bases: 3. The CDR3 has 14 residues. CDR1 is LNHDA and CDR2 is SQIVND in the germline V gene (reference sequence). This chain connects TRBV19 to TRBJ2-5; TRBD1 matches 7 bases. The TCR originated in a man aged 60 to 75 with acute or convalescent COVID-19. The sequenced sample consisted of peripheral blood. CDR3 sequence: CASSILGQQETQYF. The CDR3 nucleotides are TGTGCCAGTAGTATCTTGGGACAGCAAGAGACCCAGTACTTC.